This is a list of T cell receptor beta chains from one sample in a study of T cell responses to AZD1222 COVID-19 vaccine. TCRdb's copy holds only in-frame clones and misses some; the assay was immunoSEQ multiplex PCR. The repertoire consists of roughly 100,000 clones, with around 83% occurring once and the leading ten covering over 1.2%. The sequences come from peripheral blood, collected on day 0 of AZD1222 vaccination. The origin of the receptors is an adult in good health. Each CDR3 is given with its conserved first and last residue. The order of the fields is J gene, V gene, D gene, clone size, CDR3 DNA, CDR3 protein. The D gene is left open where the match is weak. Only some rows state a clone size, as once, few, many or a class for expanded clones.

j_call: TRBJ1-6; v_call: TRBV28; d_call: TRBD1; clone_size: once; cdr3_nt: TGTGCCAGCTGGGACAGAACTAATTCACCCCTCCACTTT; cdr3_aa: CASWDRTNSPLHF
j_call: TRBJ1-4; v_call: TRBV7-9; d_call: -; clone_size: -; cdr3_nt: TGTGCCAGCAGCTTAGTATTCGGTATTGGGAATAATGAAAAACTGTTTTTT; cdr3_aa: CASSLVFGIGNNEKLFF
j_call: TRBJ1-5; v_call: TRBV28; d_call: -; clone_size: -; cdr3_nt: TGTGCCAGCAGTTTATTAGGGCCCCAGCATTTT; cdr3_aa: CASSLLGPQHF
j_call: TRBJ2-4; v_call: TRBV28; d_call: TRBD2; clone_size: few; cdr3_nt: TGTGCCAGCAGTTCGGGACTACTCCTAGCCAAAAACATTCAGTACTTC; cdr3_aa: CASSSGLLLAKNIQYF
j_call: TRBJ1-2; v_call: TRBV19; d_call: -; clone_size: many; cdr3_nt: TGTGCCAGTAAGGAGGACCCCGGGGACTATGGCTACACCTTC; cdr3_aa: CASKEDPGDYGYTF
j_call: TRBJ2-5; v_call: TRBV5-1; d_call: -; clone_size: once; cdr3_nt: TGCGCCAGCAGCTTGATGGGGACCCAAGAGACCCAGTACTTC; cdr3_aa: CASSLMGTQETQYF
j_call: TRBJ2-2; v_call: TRBV27; d_call: -; clone_size: few; cdr3_nt: TGTGCCAGCAGTATTATCCCATCAGGCGGGGAGCTGTTTTTT; cdr3_aa: CASSIIPSGGELFF
j_call: TRBJ2-3; v_call: TRBV3-1/TRBV3-2; d_call: -; clone_size: once; cdr3_nt: TGTGCCAGCAGCCAAGGGTGGACTGTCTCTAGCACAGATACGCAGTATTTT; cdr3_aa: CASSQGWTVSSTDTQYF
j_call: TRBJ1-4; v_call: TRBV10-3; d_call: -; clone_size: -; cdr3_nt: TGTGCCACCTCCGGGGCCACTAATGAAAAACTGTTTTTT; cdr3_aa: CATSGATNEKLFF
j_call: TRBJ1-5; v_call: TRBV28; d_call: -; clone_size: -; cdr3_nt: TGTGCCAGCAGGGGAAGTAGTAATCAGCCCCAGCATTTT; cdr3_aa: CASRGSSNQPQHF
j_call: TRBJ1-3; v_call: TRBV28; d_call: TRBD1; clone_size: -; cdr3_nt: TGTGCCAGCAGTGCCGGACAGGGCCCAAACACCATATATTTT; cdr3_aa: CASSAGQGPNTIYF
j_call: TRBJ2-5; v_call: TRBV19; d_call: TRBD2; clone_size: once; cdr3_nt: TGTGCCAGTAGTATAGACTCCGGGACTAGCACCCGGGGCCAGTACTTC; cdr3_aa: CASSIDSGTSTRGQYF
j_call: TRBJ2-7; v_call: TRBV11-2; d_call: -; clone_size: -; cdr3_nt: TGTGCCAGCAGCTTAAGATATAGCGGAGGGGGCTCCTACGAGCAGTACTTC; cdr3_aa: CASSLRYSGGGSYEQYF
j_call: TRBJ1-1; v_call: TRBV19; d_call: -; clone_size: -; cdr3_nt: TGTGCCAGTAGTATCAGTGAGTCCGTCGCTTTCTTT; cdr3_aa: CASSISESVAFF
j_call: TRBJ1-1; v_call: TRBV28; d_call: -; clone_size: -; cdr3_nt: TGTGCCAGCAGCCCCGGGGGGGGAGGGAACACTGAAGCTTTCTTT; cdr3_aa: CASSPGGGGNTEAFF
j_call: TRBJ1-1; v_call: TRBV5-6; d_call: -; clone_size: -; cdr3_nt: TGTGCCAGCAGCCCCCGCCTTTCGGTCAAAGGCACTGAAGCTTTCTTT; cdr3_aa: CASSPRLSVKGTEAFF
j_call: TRBJ1-2; v_call: TRBV11-2; d_call: TRBD1; clone_size: -; cdr3_nt: TGTGCCAGCAGCTTACAAACAGGGGCCGGCGGCTACACCTTC; cdr3_aa: CASSLQTGAGGYTF
j_call: TRBJ2-2; v_call: TRBV15; d_call: TRBD1; clone_size: few; cdr3_nt: TGTGCCACCAGCACCTGGACAGGGGGCGACACCGGGGAGCTGTTTTTT; cdr3_aa: CATSTWTGGDTGELFF
j_call: TRBJ1-2; v_call: TRBV11-2; d_call: -; clone_size: once; cdr3_nt: TGTGCCAGCAGTATCGGATCACTCTATGGCTACACCTTC; cdr3_aa: CASSIGSLYGYTF
j_call: TRBJ2-7; v_call: TRBV27; d_call: -; clone_size: few; cdr3_nt: TGTGCCAGCAGTTTATTCCCGGGACAAAGCTACGAGCAGTACTTC; cdr3_aa: CASSLFPGQSYEQYF
j_call: TRBJ1-1; v_call: TRBV27; d_call: -; clone_size: -; cdr3_nt: TGTGCCAGCAGTTTATATCTGAACACTGAAGCTTTCTTT; cdr3_aa: CASSLYLNTEAFF
j_call: TRBJ1-3; v_call: TRBV7-3; d_call: -; clone_size: -; cdr3_nt: TGTGCCTCGAGGGATCCTGCCGGAAACACCATATATTTT; cdr3_aa: CASRDPAGNTIYF
j_call: TRBJ2-4; v_call: TRBV20-1; d_call: -; clone_size: -; cdr3_nt: TGCAGTGCTAGAGATCCAAACATTCAGTACTTC; cdr3_aa: CSARDPNIQYF
j_call: TRBJ1-6; v_call: TRBV6-6; d_call: -; clone_size: -; cdr3_nt: TGTGCCAGCAGTTACTCGAGCCCGGAGGGGAATTCACCCCTCCACTTT; cdr3_aa: CASSYSSPEGNSPLHF
j_call: TRBJ2-7; v_call: TRBV18; d_call: -; clone_size: -; cdr3_nt: TGTGCCAGCTCACCGCCAGACAGCGCGACCTACGAGCAGTACTTC; cdr3_aa: CASSPPDSATYEQYF
j_call: TRBJ1-2; v_call: TRBV24-1; d_call: -; clone_size: once; cdr3_nt: TGTGCCACCAGTGATAACAGCTACTATGGCTACACCTTC; cdr3_aa: CATSDNSYYGYTF
j_call: TRBJ1-1; v_call: TRBV9; d_call: -; clone_size: -; cdr3_nt: TGTGCCAGCAGCGTAGCTTGGGAAACTGAAGCTTTCTTT; cdr3_aa: CASSVAWETEAFF
j_call: TRBJ1-1; v_call: TRBV7-2; d_call: -; clone_size: -; cdr3_nt: TGTGCCAGCCTTGTTGGGGCTGGGACTGAAGCTTTCTTT; cdr3_aa: CASLVGAGTEAFF
j_call: TRBJ1-1; v_call: TRBV11-2; d_call: -; clone_size: -; cdr3_nt: TGTGCCAGCAGCTCGCAGGGACTTATTAACACTGAAGCTTTCTTT; cdr3_aa: CASSSQGLINTEAFF
j_call: TRBJ1-3; v_call: TRBV10-3; d_call: -; clone_size: once; cdr3_nt: TGTGCCATCAGTGAGTCGAGGACGGTTCCCTCTGGAAACACCATATATTTT; cdr3_aa: CAISESRTVPSGNTIYF
j_call: TRBJ1-1; v_call: TRBV2; d_call: -; clone_size: -; cdr3_nt: TGTGCCAGCAGCACTTCGGGAAACACTGAAGCTTTCTTT; cdr3_aa: CASSTSGNTEAFF
j_call: TRBJ1-1; v_call: TRBV27; d_call: TRBD1; clone_size: -; cdr3_nt: TGTGCCAGCAGTAGGGACAGGGTGAACACTGAAGCTTTCTTT; cdr3_aa: CASSRDRVNTEAFF
j_call: TRBJ1-1; v_call: TRBV20-1; d_call: -; clone_size: -; cdr3_nt: TGCAGTGCTAGTCTTCGGGGCACTGAAGCTTTCTTT; cdr3_aa: CSASLRGTEAFF
j_call: TRBJ1-5; v_call: TRBV2; d_call: -; clone_size: -; cdr3_nt: TGTGCCAGCAATTTTTTCGGGGACGGCAATCAGCCCCAGCATTTT; cdr3_aa: CASNFFGDGNQPQHF
j_call: TRBJ1-2; v_call: TRBV6-1; d_call: -; clone_size: once; cdr3_nt: TGTGCCAGCAGAGAAAACATGGGCAGGGCCAACTATGGCTACACCTTC; cdr3_aa: CASRENMGRANYGYTF
j_call: TRBJ1-3; v_call: TRBV19; d_call: -; clone_size: -; cdr3_nt: TGTGCCAGTGGGGATACAGTGAGTACTGGAAACACCATATATTTT; cdr3_aa: CASGDTVSTGNTIYF
j_call: TRBJ1-1; v_call: TRBV28; d_call: TRBD1; clone_size: once; cdr3_nt: TGTGCCAGCAGTTCGTTCGGCAGGGGGAGGTCGAACACTGAAGCTTTCTTT; cdr3_aa: CASSSFGRGRSNTEAFF
j_call: TRBJ1-4; v_call: TRBV5-4; d_call: -; clone_size: -; cdr3_nt: TGTGCCAGCAGCTTGGCCGGCAGGGAACGTGAAAAACTGTTTTTT; cdr3_aa: CASSLAGREREKLFF
j_call: TRBJ1-2; v_call: TRBV5-4; d_call: -; clone_size: -; cdr3_nt: TGTGCCAGCAGCCCGGACGTGGGCGGAGGGGGCTATGGCTACACCTTC; cdr3_aa: CASSPDVGGGGYGYTF
j_call: TRBJ1-2; v_call: TRBV7-9; d_call: -; clone_size: -; cdr3_nt: TGTGCCAGCAGCTGGGGAAGGATTCTCGACTTC; cdr3_aa: CASSWGRILDF
j_call: TRBJ2-1; v_call: TRBV4-2; d_call: TRBD2; clone_size: -; cdr3_nt: TGTGCCAGCAGCCAGGGAGGGACTAGGGGGAAGAATGAGCAGTTCTTC; cdr3_aa: CASSQGGTRGKNEQFF
j_call: TRBJ2-4; v_call: TRBV7-2; d_call: -; clone_size: -; cdr3_nt: TGTGCCAGCAGCCCCGGACGGGCCGCACGGTCCAAAAACATTCAGTACTTC; cdr3_aa: CASSPGRAARSKNIQYF
j_call: TRBJ2-2; v_call: TRBV7-2; d_call: TRBD2; clone_size: -; cdr3_nt: TGTGCCAGCAGTTCCGGACTAGCGGCCACCGGGGAGCTGTTTTTT; cdr3_aa: CASSSGLAATGELFF
j_call: TRBJ1-2; v_call: TRBV7-3; d_call: -; clone_size: once; cdr3_nt: TGTGCCAGCAGCCCGGGGGACAATAACTATGGCTACACCTTC; cdr3_aa: CASSPGDNNYGYTF
j_call: TRBJ2-7; v_call: TRBV5-6; d_call: TRBD1; clone_size: -; cdr3_nt: TGTGCCAGCAGCTTCTCCGGACAGGCCTACGAGCAGTACTTC; cdr3_aa: CASSFSGQAYEQYF
j_call: TRBJ1-3; v_call: TRBV27; d_call: TRBD1; clone_size: -; cdr3_nt: TGTGCCAGCAGGGCCGGGACAGGGGCAAACACCATATATTTT; cdr3_aa: CASRAGTGANTIYF
j_call: TRBJ1-1; v_call: TRBV5-1; d_call: -; clone_size: once; cdr3_nt: TGCGCCAGCAGCTTGGGCAGATCCTACACTGAAGCTTTCTTT; cdr3_aa: CASSLGRSYTEAFF
j_call: TRBJ1-1; v_call: TRBV29-1; d_call: -; clone_size: -; cdr3_nt: TGCAGCGTTGAAGTTGACAGGAACACTGAAGCTTTCTTT; cdr3_aa: CSVEVDRNTEAFF
j_call: TRBJ1-2; v_call: TRBV28; d_call: -; clone_size: -; cdr3_nt: TGTGGGATCGGGAAAGTTGGCTACACCTTC; cdr3_aa: CGIGKVGYTF
j_call: TRBJ1-4; v_call: TRBV2; d_call: -; clone_size: -; cdr3_nt: TGTGCCAGCAGTGAATATGGGCTCCCTAATGAAAAACTGTTTTTT; cdr3_aa: CASSEYGLPNEKLFF
j_call: TRBJ1-5; v_call: TRBV30; d_call: -; clone_size: -; cdr3_nt: TGTGCCTGGGGGTCAGATAGCAATCAGCCCCAGCATTTT; cdr3_aa: CAWGSDSNQPQHF
j_call: TRBJ2-7; v_call: TRBV30; d_call: -; clone_size: once; cdr3_nt: TGTGCCTGGAGTGTAGGGCAGCACTTTTACGAGCAGTACTTC; cdr3_aa: CAWSVGQHFYEQYF
j_call: TRBJ1-6; v_call: TRBV9; d_call: -; clone_size: -; cdr3_nt: TGTGCCAGCAGCGTAGGGCAGGGTAATTCACCCCTCCACTTT; cdr3_aa: CASSVGQGNSPLHF